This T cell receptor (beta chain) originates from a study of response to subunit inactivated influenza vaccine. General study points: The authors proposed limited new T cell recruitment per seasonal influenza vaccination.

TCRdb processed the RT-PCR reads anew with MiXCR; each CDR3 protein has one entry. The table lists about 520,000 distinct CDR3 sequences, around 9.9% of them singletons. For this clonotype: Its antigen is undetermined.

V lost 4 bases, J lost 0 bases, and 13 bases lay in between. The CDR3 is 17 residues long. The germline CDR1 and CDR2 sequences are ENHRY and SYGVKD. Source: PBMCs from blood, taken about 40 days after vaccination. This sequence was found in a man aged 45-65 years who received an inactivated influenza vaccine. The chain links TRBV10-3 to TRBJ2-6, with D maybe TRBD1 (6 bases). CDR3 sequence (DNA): TGTGCCATCAGTGCAGGGGTCCTACTCTCTGGGGCCAACGTCCTGACTTTC. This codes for CAISAGVLLSGANVLTF.